Listed below are T cell receptor beta chains from one sample, sequenced in a study of T cell changes during pregnancy in multiple sclerosis. The repertoire was sequenced with immunoSEQ multiplex PCR; TCRdb's copy has only in-frame clones and lacks some. Here the sample spans some 70,000 clones, over 75% being singletons. The sample was peripheral blood, taken in the third trimester of pregnancy. The origin of the receptors is a female donor with multiple sclerosis, enrolled in a pregnancy study. Each CDR3 is given without its conserved first and last residue. Size is stated for part of the rows, as once, few or many counts, or as a class when the clone is expanded.

13	TRBV6-1	NA	ASSVSSGTSSEQY
13	TRBV28	NA	ASSFSPDTRAGYT
13	TRBV5-4	NA	ASSFKSGGAYEQY
13	TRBV25-1	once	ASSEYQGQAHGYT
14	TRBV23-1	NA	ASSLSVRDRSYGYT
12	TRBV30	NA	AWSVLQGWHEQY
13	TRBV5-4	NA	ASSLWSRGNTEAF
12	TRBV6-5	NA	ASSYGQGIGEQY
11	TRBV4-1	NA	ASSQSSVEEQF
11	TRBV7-2	few	ASSPTFQETQY